The 12 T cell receptor beta chains given below trace back to one sample, sequenced in a study of beta chain features in type 1 diabetes. Study outcomes and limitations: Significant though moderate, a shortening of TCRB CDR3s appeared in all four CD4+ subsets of Type 1 diabetes patients.

No antigen has been identified for these receptors. Investigators reverse transcribed all isolated RNA, so they sequenced expressed TCRB transcripts. TCRdb keeps only in-frame clones here, not all; method: immunoSEQ multiplex PCR. The table lists a few hundred thousand clones, around an eighth of them singletons. The sample consisted of naive CD4+ T cells from blood. These receptors were obtained from a woman under 30 with type 1 diabetes.

J is TRBJ2-2 and V is TRBV19, with TRBD2 identical over 8 bases. CDR3 length equals 18 residues. The V and J ends lost 5 bases and 1 base, in that order; junction bases with no gene match: 12. Looked up from germline, CDR1 is LNHDA and CDR2 is SQIVND (reference sequence). CDR3 sequence reads: CASSSRRGGRMNTGELFF. DNA of the CDR3: TGTGCCAGTAGTTCCCGACGGGGGGGGCGAATGAACACCGGGGAGCTGTTTTTT.

The J gene is TRBJ2-4, the V gene TRBV15, with a tentative D call TRBD2 (5 bases). The length of the CDR3 is 14 residues. Trimming stripped 5 bases from V and 1 base from J, with 9 bases between. Germline loops: CDR1 LNHNV, CDR2 YYDKDF (reference sequence). The CDR3 nucleotides are TGTGCCACCAGCCGGGGAGTTGCCAAAAACATTCAGTACTTC. It codes for CATSRGVAKNIQYF.

This clone was picked up a small number of times. The chain employs TRBV5-4 and TRBJ2-3, with a possible D match to TRBD2 (6 bases). The ends were cut back, 4 bases at V and 5 bases at J, with 14 bases in the middle. From germline, CDR1 is SGHNT and CDR2 YYREEE (reference sequence). The CDR3 is 14 amino acids. CDR3 loop: CASSAGPGVDTQYF. The CDR3 nucleotides are TGTGCCAGCAGCGCGGGACCAGGAGTAGATACGCAGTATTTT.

The chain combines TRBV2 with TRBJ2-1, with D unclear. This CDR3 is built from 11 residues. The V gene's germline CDR1 is SNHLY and CDR2 FYNNEI. The V end lost 8 bases, the J end lost 6 bases, and 8 bases lay between the germline ends. The CDR3 protein is CASEVSNEQFF. CDR3 bases: TGTGCCAGCGAGGTGTCCAATGAGCAGTTCTTC.

The chain is built from TRBV7-6 and TRBJ2-2; D is perhaps TRBD2 (6 bases). The V and J ends lost 0 bases and 1 base respectively, with 9 bases between them. CDR1 SGHVS and CDR2 FNYEAQ come from the germline V gene. CDR3 length: 16 amino acids. As DNA, the CDR3 is TGTGCCAGCAGCTTAGCACTAGCCCTGAACACCGGGGAGCTGTTTTTT. Translated, it gives CASSLALALNTGELFF.

The V and J genes are TRBV7-2 and TRBJ2-3, with TRBD2 identical over 8 bases. Trimming took 5 bases from V and 9 from J; bases not matched to a gene: 13. This CDR3 has 15 amino acids. Germline V gives CDR1 SGHTA, CDR2 FQGNSA. This CDR3 is CASSPPGLVVGTQYF. CDR3 sequence (DNA): TGTGCCAGCAGCCCCCCGGGACTAGTGGTAGGAACGCAGTATTTT.

The chain joins TRBV7-2 to TRBJ2-1; D is undetermined. Germline values: CDR1 SGHTA, CDR2 FQGNSA. V was trimmed by 5 bases and J by 4 bases, leaving 9 bases between them. This CDR3 is 13 amino acids long. The CDR3 sequence: CASSLIGYNEQFF. CDR3 bases: TGTGCCAGCAGCCTTATCGGTTACAATGAGCAGTTCTTC. The full variable domain, its missing parts supplied by reference TRBV7-2 and TRBJ2-1, is GAGVSQSPSNKVTEKGKDVELRCDPISGHTALYWYRQSLGQGLEFLIYFQGNSAPDKSGLPSDRFSAERTGGSVSTLTIQRTQQEDSAVYLCASSLIGYNEQFFGPGTRLTVL.

The J gene is TRBJ1-2, the V gene TRBV5-4; D perhaps matches TRBD1 (6 bases). The CDR3 covers 15 residues. The germline V gene encodes CDR1 SGHNT and CDR2 YYREEE (reference sequence). Trimming removed 1 base from V and 4 bases from J, with 14 bases in between. CDR3 coding DNA: TGTGCCAGCAGCTTGATCTCACAGGGTATCTATGGCTACACCTTC. Amino acids: CASSLISQGIYGYTF.

A single count supports this clone. This rearrangement joins TRBV7-6 to TRBJ2-1, with 9 positions matching TRBD2. Germline-derived CDR1 and CDR2 are SGHVS and FNYEAQ. V dropped 1 base and J dropped 7; count of bases not matched to a gene: 8. The CDR3 has 16 amino acids. The CDR3 nucleotides read TGTGCCAGCAGCTTAGATTCCGTAGCGGGAGCAAATGAGCAGTTCTTC. Protein product: CASSLDSVAGANEQFF.

This clone occurred a few times. The gene calls are TRBV7-2 and TRBJ2-2, with 7 bases identical to TRBD1. V dropped 2 bases and J dropped 6; count of bases not matched to a gene: 6. Germline assignment: CDR1 SGHTA and CDR2 FQGNSA. The CDR3 covers 15 residues. The CDR3: CASSLIQGDPGELFF. CDR3 nucleotides: TGTGCCAGCAGCTTAATCCAGGGGGATCCCGGGGAGCTGTTTTTT.

The rearrangement joins TRBV7-8 to TRBJ2-5; D is uncertain. Germline V lookup: CDR1 SGHVS, CDR2 FQNEAQ. V gave up 1 base and J gave up 3 bases, with 9 bases separating them. This CDR3 is built from 14 residues. The CDR3 DNA reads as TGTGCCAGCAGCTTAGGCGCGGTGAAAGAGACCCAGTACTTC. Protein sequence: CASSLGAVKETQYF.

V is TRBV30 and J is TRBJ2-2, with 11 bases identical to TRBD2. CDR1 is GTSNPN and CDR2 is SVGIG in the germline V gene (reference sequence). The CDR3 loop spans 13 amino acids. V dropped 8 bases and J dropped 7; count of bases not matched to a gene: 6. CDR3 amino acids: CAHSGRGSGELFF. In DNA form, the CDR3 reads TGTGCCCATAGCGGGAGGGGGAGCGGGGAGCTGTTTTTT.